Below, 17 T cell receptor beta chains from the same sample are listed, as sequenced in a study of shared clonotypes between healthy human individuals. Method: immunoSEQ multiplex PCR; TCRdb's copy keeps in-frame clones and lacks some. This sample has 950,000 to 1,300,000 clones, with 65% to 75% found just once. The specimen was memory CD4+ T cells sorted from blood. As for subset: CD45RA-negative fraction. The receptors stem from a man between 18 and 35 years old in good health.

This chain connects TRBV11-2 to TRBJ1-2; TRBD1 might be the D (6 bases). Deletions cut 5 bases from V and 8 bases from J, with 15 bases between. Germline V gene lookup returns CDR1 SGHAT and CDR2 FQNNGV. This CDR3 spans 13 amino acids. CDR3 bases: TGTGCCAGCAGCGCCACTACGGGGGGCGGCTACACCTTC. It specifies CASSATTGGGYTF. The whole variable domain, remainder taken from reference TRBV11-2 and TRBJ1-2, is EAGVAQSPRYKIIEKRQSVAFWCNPISGHATLYWYQQILGQGPKLLIQFQNNGVVDDSQLPKDRFSAERLKGVDSTLKIQPAKLEDSAVYLCASSATTGGGYTFGSGTRLTVV.

The chain employs TRBV7-9 and TRBJ2-3, with TRBD2 matching over 12 bases. Germline CDR1 is SEHNR and CDR2 is FQNEAQ (reference sequence). The CDR3 is 17 residues long. V shed 1 base and J 2 bases; nucleotides not matched to a gene: 4. The CDR3 loop is CASSLGGTSGFTDTQYF. DNA for the CDR3: TGTGCCAGCAGCTTAGGTGGGACTAGCGGGTTCACAGATACGCAGTATTTT.

This clone was found many times. The V gene is TRBV7-6, the J gene TRBJ1-1; no reliable D call. The CDR3 contains 11 residues. Germline CDR1 and CDR2: SGHVS and FNYEAQ. The ends were cut back, 2 bases at V and 8 bases at J, with 6 bases in the middle. Here the CDR3 DNA reads TGTGCCAGCAGCTTAACCGTCGAAGCTTTCTTT. Its protein is CASSLTVEAFF.

This clone occurred once. The chain uses TRBV5-5 and TRBJ2-7, with D perhaps given as TRBD1 or TRBD2 (5 bases each). The germline CDR1 and CDR2 sequences are SGHKS and YYEKEE (reference sequence). The CDR3 runs to 14 residues. V was pared by 4 bases and J by 6 bases, with 17 bases between. CDR3 coding DNA: TGTGCCAGCAGCGTGCAGGGAGTCCTCCTCGAGCAGTACTTC. Translated, it gives CASSVQGVLLEQYF.

This clone was found once. V is TRBV6-1 and J is TRBJ1-4; possible D gene TRBD1, 6 bases. Germline assignment: CDR1 MNHNS and CDR2 SASEGT. V was cut by 2 bases and J by 5 bases, with 12 bases left in between. CDR3 length equals 15 residues. The CDR3 DNA reads TGTGCCAGCAGTGAAAGGGGGTACGCGAATGAAAAACTGTTTTTT. It is translated as CASSERGYANEKLFF.

This clone was counted between two and nine times. V usage is TRBV30 and J usage is TRBJ2-3; maybe TRBD2 (6 bases). V lost 4 bases to trimming and J lost 2 bases, with 10 bases between them. Germline CDR1 is GTSNPN and CDR2 is SVGIG (reference sequence). CDR3 length equals 13 residues. CDR3 in DNA: TGTGCCTGGATGGCGGGGTACACAGATACGCAGTATTTT. This translates into CAWMAGYTDTQYF.

The V and J genes are TRBV4-2 and TRBJ2-4; TRBD1 agrees at 9 bases. The germline V gene has CDR1 LGHNA and CDR2 YNFKEQ. With 3 bases clipped from V and 2 bases from J, the junction kept 14 bases outside the gene matches. The CDR3 loop spans 19 amino acids. The CDR3 loop reads CASSQSRDRDQRTKNIQYF. The CDR3 region has the DNA TGTGCCAGCAGCCAGAGCCGGGACAGGGACCAACGGACCAAAAACATTCAGTACTTC.

In this sample, this clone turned up a few times. V usage is TRBV14 and J usage is TRBJ1-2; 7 bases are shared with TRBD1. This CDR3 contains 15 residues. The junction had 13 bases not matched to a gene; V was cut back by 4 bases and J by 8 bases. From germline, CDR1 is SGHDN and CDR2 FVKESK. CDR3 DNA sequence: TGTGCCAGCAGCCTAACTCCAGGGGGAAGAGGCGGCTACACCTTC. It specifies CASSLTPGGRGGYTF.

The chain is built from TRBV28 and TRBJ1-1; D ambiguous. Looked up from germline, CDR1 is MDHEN and CDR2 is SYDVKM. The CDR3 runs to 14 residues. The V and J ends lost 5 bases and 1 base respectively, with 11 bases between them. This chain's CDR3 is CASSPETENTEAFF. The CDR3 DNA sequence: TGTGCCAGCAGTCCGGAGACGGAGAACACTGAAGCTTTCTTT.

The chain joins TRBV19 to TRBJ1-1; D is unresolved. Trimming left V 2 bases short and J 5 bases short, with 9 bases between. This CDR3 has 13 residues. Germline V gene data show CDR1 as LNHDA and CDR2 as SQIVND (reference sequence). The CDR3 DNA sequence: TGTGCCAGTAGTATATACGGAACAACTGAAGCTTTCTTT. Residues: CASSIYGTTEAFF.

The chain employs TRBV6-1 and TRBJ2-7; 8 bases line up with TRBD2. Per germline, CDR1 MNHNS and CDR2 SASEGT. V gave up 5 bases and J gave up 2 bases; unmatched junction bases: 8. This CDR3 contains 15 residues. CDR3 DNA: TGTGCCAGCAGTAGGGGCAGCGGGGGCCCCTACGAGCAGTACTTC. Translated, it gives CASSRGSGGPYEQYF.

This chain links TRBV30 with TRBJ1-2, with D maybe TRBD1 (5 bases). CDR3 length: 13 amino acids. The V and J ends lost 0 bases and 5 bases respectively, with 10 bases between them. CDR1 and CDR2 from the germline V gene are GTSNPN and SVGIG (reference sequence). The CDR3 protein is CAWSVLDRYGYTF. In nucleotides, the CDR3 is TGTGCCTGGAGTGTACTAGACAGATATGGCTACACCTTC. Full variable domain (rest looked up from reference TRBV30 and TRBJ1-2): SQTIHQWPATLVQPVGSPLSLECTVEGTSNPNLYWYRQAAGRGLQLLFYSVGIGQISSEVPQNLSASRPQDRQFILSSKKLLLSDSGFYLCAWSVLDRYGYTFGSGTRLTVV.

The gene calls are TRBV5-1 and TRBJ1-5; D call uncertain. Trimming shortened V by 4 bases and J by 0 bases, and 8 bases separated the two germline ends. Germline CDR1 SGHRS, CDR2 YFSETQ. The CDR3 has 14 residues. CDR3 protein: CASSPGDSNQPQHF. CDR3 DNA: TGCGCCAGCAGCCCCGGGGATAGCAATCAGCCCCAGCATTTT.

This clone has more than one count but fewer than ten. The same CDR3 also results from other DNA sequences found in this sample. In nucleotides, the CDR3 is TGTGCCAGCAGCTTAGGTGGGGGGAACACTGAAGCTTTCTTT. It encodes CASSLGGGNTEAFF. The chain links TRBV7-2 to TRBJ1-1, with D perhaps TRBD1 (5 bases). V lost 1 base and J 1 base, leaving 7 bases between the germline ends. The germline gives CDR1 SGHTA, CDR2 FQGNSA. The CDR3 consists of 14 residues.

This clone appeared a few times. The gene calls are TRBV30 and TRBJ1-5, with D hard to call. The germline V gene encodes CDR1 GTSNPN and CDR2 SVGIG (reference sequence). The CDR3 spans 14 residues. V lost 0 bases and J 7 bases, leaving 13 bases between the germline ends. The CDR3 sequence is CAWSVMGNSQPQHF. The CDR3 DNA follows: TGTGCCTGGAGTGTAATGGGAAATAGCCAGCCCCAGCATTTT. Together with reference TRBV30 and TRBJ1-5, the CDR3 gives the full variable domain: SQTIHQWPATLVQPVGSPLSLECTVEGTSNPNLYWYRQAAGRGLQLLFYSVGIGQISSEVPQNLSASRPQDRQFILSSKKLLLSDSGFYLCAWSVMGNSQPQHFGDGTRLSIL.

The chain combines TRBV7-8 with TRBJ2-1; maybe TRBD2 (7 bases). Germline lookup yields CDR1 SGHVS and CDR2 FQNEAQ. The V end was cut by 5 bases, the J end by 2 bases, with 16 bases between. The CDR3 length is 16 residues. The CDR3: CASSKLGGTTYNEQFF. The CDR3, as DNA: TGTGCCAGCAGCAAGCTAGGGGGGACTACCTACAATGAGCAGTTCTTC.

This clone was detected ten times or more. This chain links TRBV28 with TRBJ1-3; D might be TRBD1 (6 bases). The CDR3 loop spans 14 amino acids. V was trimmed by 5 bases and J by 0 bases, leaving 8 bases between them. Germline-derived CDR1 and CDR2 are MDHEN and SYDVKM. The CDR3 spells CASSRGASGNTIYF. The CDR3 DNA is TGTGCCAGCAGTCGGGGGGCCTCTGGAAACACCATATATTTT. Complete variable domain (other parts from reference TRBV28 and TRBJ1-3): DVKVTQSSRYLVKRTGEKVFLECVQDMDHENMFWYRQDPGLGLRLIYFSYDVKMKEKGDIPEGYSVSREKKERFSLILESASTNQTSMYLCASSRGASGNTIYFGEGSWLTVV.